Sequencing of this T cell receptor (beta chain) was carried out in a study of T cells after yellow fever vaccination. Study summary: For low cell numbers, libraries were made with SMART-Seq v4 Ultra Low Input. Overall study results and limits: In post-booster samples, most primary-vaccination clones reappeared (approximately 95% CD4, roughly 90% CD8).

There are many counts of this clonotype. Its antigen remains unidentified. TCRdb re-derived calls from the 5' RACE reads in MiXCR, one entry per CDR3 protein. Of about 200,000 distinct CDR3 sequences listed, less than 3.5% are singletons. Trimming took 1 base from V and 9 from J, leaving 7 bases between them. The CDR3 extends over 12 amino acids. Germline V gene lookup returns CDR1 SGHVS and CDR2 FNYEAQ. This receptor was taken from a man between 18 and 35 years old who received the YFV17D yellow fever vaccine. The sample consisted of CD4+ T cells sorted from PBMCs, taken 10 days after the yellow fever booster vaccination. The J gene is TRBJ2-1, the V gene TRBV7-6; no clear D. The CDR3 nucleotides read TGTGCCAGCAGCTTAGGGCCCTTTGAGCAGTTCTTC. Protein: CASSLGPFEQFF.